What follows is one T cell receptor beta chain and its context. The study ran its PCR with 60 Vbeta and 13 Jbeta primers. Original processing notes: Later reanalysis found about 80 million unique TCR beta chains, around 11 million of them shared. The method was immunoSEQ multiplex PCR; TCRdb's version includes in-frame clones alone and lacks a portion of them. V, J and clone size derive from that table, while D and trimming were established from the DNA sequence. This sample's clone table lists roughly 45,000 clones. Germline V CDR1 and CDR2: WNHNN, SYGVQD (reference sequence). CDR3 length equals 14 residues. These data originate in a study of cytomegalovirus exposure and HLA in healthy donors.

The V gene is TRBV10-1, the J gene TRBJ2-1, with 13 bases matching TRBD2. What was sequenced was PBMCs. This clonotype was sampled from a woman aged 25 to 39 in good health and CMV-seronegative. CDR3 coding DNA: TGCGGGGGACTAGCGGGAAGCTCCTACAATGAGCAGTTCTTC. It encodes CGGLAGSSYNEQFF.